Below, 18 T cell receptor beta chains from the same sample are listed, as sequenced in a study of blood T cell repertoires in COVID-19. Produced via immunoSEQ multiplex PCR; TCRdb's table is partial and in-frame only. The repertoire consists of 360,000 or so clones, with 88% occurring once and the leading ten covering over 0.9%. The material sequenced was PBMCs or T cells enriched from blood (not recorded which). The origin of the receptors is a woman aged 30 to 39 who had been exposed to COVID-19.

CDR3 region: CASSIQTRTNEKLFF. The CDR3 coding sequence is TGTGCCAGTAGTATCCAGACAAGAACTAATGAAAAACTGTTTTTT. This sequence joins TRBV19 and TRBJ1-4; D ambiguous. Trimming took off 3 bases at V and 1 base at J, with 9 bases between the two ends. The CDR3 totals 15 residues. Germline-derived CDR1 and CDR2 are LNHDA and SQIVND (reference sequence).

In this sample, this clone turned up a few times. The J gene is TRBJ1-2, the V gene TRBV10-3; D is possibly TRBD1 (6 bases). V was pared by 7 bases and J by 2 bases, with 17 bases between. CDR3 length: 15 amino acids. Germline V gene data show CDR1 as ENHRY and CDR2 as SYGVKD. CDR3 loop: CAITPLGGVNYGYTF. In DNA, the CDR3 is TGTGCCATCACCCCTCTAGGGGGGGTCAACTATGGCTACACCTTC.

The rearrangement links TRBV4-2 to TRBJ2-7; TRBD2 agrees at 8 bases. The CDR3 runs 17 residues. The V segment lost 1 base and the J segment 3 bases; nucleotides outside the gene matches: 11. Germline V gene sequence: CDR1 LGHNA, CDR2 YNFKEQ. The CDR3 bases are TGTGCCAGCAGCCAAGTTGTGGCAGCGGGAGTGCGCTACGAGCAGTACTTC. This encodes CASSQVVAAGVRYEQYF.

CDR3 amino acids: CASSSPGQGRNSPLHF. As DNA, the CDR3 is TGTGCCAGCAGTTCACCGGGACAGGGGAGGAATTCACCCCTCCACTTT. The chain joins TRBV27 to TRBJ1-6; TRBD1 matches at 10 bases. This CDR3 has 16 residues. Per the germline V gene, CDR1 is MNHEY and CDR2 is SMNVEV (reference sequence). The V segment lost 4 bases and the J segment 7 bases; nucleotides outside the gene matches: 7.

The V gene is TRBV18, the J gene TRBJ1-1; D unclear. Trimming cost V 3 bases and J 6 bases, with 11 bases left between them. CDR1 KGHSH and CDR2 LQKENI come from the germline V gene. The CDR3 runs to 13 residues. The CDR3 loop reads CASSPQATAEAFF. CDR3 nucleotide sequence: TGTGCCAGCTCACCCCAGGCTACTGCTGAAGCTTTCTTT. Drawing the rest from reference TRBV18 and TRBJ1-1, the complete variable domain is NAGVMQNPRHLVRRRGQEARLRCSPMKGHSHVYWYRQLPEEGLKFMVYLQKENIIDESGMPKERFSAEFPKEGPSILRIQQVVRGDSAAYFCASSPQATAEAFFGQGTRLTVV.

V is TRBV7-3 and J is TRBJ2-3, with 7 nucleotides matching TRBD1. Germline V gene lookup returns CDR1 SGHTA and CDR2 FQGTGA. V trimming: 5 bases; J trimming: 2 bases; junction bases outside the gene matches: 4. The CDR3 contains 14 residues. The CDR3 DNA reads TGTGCCAGCAGCACTGGACAGGACACAGATACGCAGTATTTT. Protein product: CASSTGQDTDTQYF.

This chain uses TRBV4-1 with TRBJ2-1; D may be TRBD1 (5 bases). Trimming took 0 bases from V and 10 from J, leaving 13 bases between them. From germline, CDR1 is MGHRA and CDR2 YSYEKL. The CDR3 length is 14 residues. CDR3 region: CASSQDQLPGEQFF. As DNA, the CDR3 is TGCGCCAGCAGCCAAGACCAGCTCCCAGGGGAGCAGTTCTTC.

The J gene is TRBJ1-1, the V gene TRBV3-1 (or the pseudogene TRBV3-2); perhaps TRBD1 as D (5 bases). V was shortened by 2 bases and J by 1 base, with 11 bases between the two germline ends. Germline V lookup: CDR1 LGHDT, CDR2 YNNKEL (reference sequence). The CDR3 runs 15 residues. CDR3 coding DNA: TGTGCCAGCAGCCAACACGGACAAGGGAACACTGAAGCTTTCTTT. Translating gives CASSQHGQGNTEAFF.

This chain uses TRBV18 with TRBJ2-7, with TRBD1 matching 8 bases. This CDR3 has 17 residues. Germline CDR1 and CDR2: KGHSH and LQKENI. The junction had 12 bases not matched to a gene; V was cut back by 3 bases and J by 2 bases. CDR3 loop: CASSPYADRVRAYEQYF. In DNA form, the CDR3 reads TGTGCCAGCTCACCTTATGCGGACAGGGTGCGTGCCTACGAGCAGTACTTC.

The genes are TRBV5-6 and TRBJ1-2; TRBD1 is a possible D gene (6 bases). The CDR3 covers 15 residues. With 0 bases removed from V and 8 bases from J, the gap between germline ends came to 17 bases. CDR1 and CDR2 from the germline V gene are SGHDT and YYEEEE. In DNA form, the CDR3 reads TGTGCCAGCAGCTTGGCAGCAGGGGCCGCTTACGGCTACACCTTC. This encodes CASSLAAGAAYGYTF.

This chain connects TRBV5-4 to TRBJ1-6, with a weak D call TRBD1 (5 bases). The V end was cut by 3 bases, the J end by 13 bases, with 14 bases between. The CDR3 extends over 13 amino acids. The germline V gene has CDR1 SGHNT and CDR2 YYREEE (reference sequence). In nucleotides, the CDR3 is TGTGCCAGCAGCTCCGACCAGGGTAGGCCCCTCCACTTT. As protein: CASSSDQGRPLHF. Based on the CDR3 plus reference TRBV5-4 and TRBJ1-6, the full variable domain is ETGVTQSPTHLIKTRGQQVTLRCSSQSGHNTVSWYQQALGQGPQFIFQYYREEENGRGNFPPRFSGLQFPNYSSELNVNALELDDSALYLCASSSDQGRPLHFGNGTRLTVT.

The J gene is TRBJ2-7, the V gene TRBV9; 11 positions match TRBD1. J lost 7 bases, V lost 6 bases, and 12 bases had no gene match. The V gene's germline CDR1 is SGDLS and CDR2 YYNGEE. The CDR3 totals 15 residues. The CDR3 sequence is CASTPDGQGAGEQYF. In nucleotides, the CDR3 is TGTGCCAGCACCCCAGATGGACAGGGGGCAGGGGAGCAGTACTTC. Supplemented by reference TRBV9 and TRBJ2-7, the full variable domain reads DSGVTQTPKHLITATGQRVTLRCSPRSGDLSVYWYQQSLDQGLQFLIQYYNGEERAKGNILERFSAQQFPDLHSELNLSSLELGDSALYFCASTPDGQGAGEQYFGPGTRLTVT.

The chain links TRBV12-5 to TRBJ1-5, with 9 bases identical to TRBD1. Germline assignment: CDR1 LGHNT and CDR2 FRNRAP. CDR3 length equals 15 residues. Unmatched junction bases numbered 4, after V lost 5 bases and J lost 2 bases. The CDR3 DNA reads as TGTGCTAGTGGTCGGGACAGGGAACGCAATCAGCCCCAGCATTTT. Residues: CASGRDRERNQPQHF.

The chain recombines TRBV11-1 with TRBJ2-1; a weak D match, TRBD1 (5 bases). V was trimmed by 1 base and J by 4 bases, leaving 11 bases between them. The CDR3 is 15 residues long. Per the germline V gene, CDR1 is SGHAT and CDR2 is FQDESV (reference sequence). This CDR3 is CASSLGQRKYNEQFF. The CDR3 nucleotides read TGTGCCAGCAGCTTAGGACAGAGAAAGTACAATGAGCAGTTCTTC.

The chain carries TRBV5-8 and TRBJ1-4; the match to TRBD1 covers 9 bases. This CDR3 region has 15 residues. V lost 4 bases, J lost 3 bases, and 4 bases stayed unmatched. CDR1 and CDR2 (germline): SGHTS, YDEGEE. The chain's CDR3 is CASSRGTGSNEKLFF. CDR3 nucleotides: TGTGCCAGCAGCCGAGGGACAGGGTCTAATGAAAAACTGTTTTTT.

The sample holds one count of this clone. The chain uses TRBV29-1 and TRBJ2-3; D is perhaps TRBD2 (6 bases). Trimming removed 4 bases at V and 0 bases at J, with 11 bases between. The CDR3 contains 14 residues. Looked up from germline, CDR1 is SQVTM and CDR2 is ANQGSEA. CDR3 coding DNA: TGCAGCGTTGCAAGCGGGCCGAGCACAGATACGCAGTATTTT. Residues: CSVASGPSTDTQYF.

This rearrangement joins TRBV24-1 to TRBJ2-1; a possible D gene is TRBD1 (6 bases). There are 14 residues in the CDR3. V lost 4 bases to trimming and J lost 6 bases, with 12 bases between them. The germline gives CDR1 KGHDR, CDR2 SFDVKD. CDR3 loop: CATSDPRDINEQFF. Here the CDR3 DNA reads TGTGCCACCAGTGACCCCCGGGACATCAATGAGCAGTTCTTC.

The rearrangement uses TRBV21-1 and TRBJ2-5; TRBD1, as called in the table, went unchecked against the DNA. TRBV21-1 is a known pseudogene. The CDR3 is 14 residues long. In nucleotides, the CDR3 is TGTGCCAGCAGCACTGAACAGAGACAAGAGACCCAGTACTTC. This gives the protein CASSTEQRQETQYF.